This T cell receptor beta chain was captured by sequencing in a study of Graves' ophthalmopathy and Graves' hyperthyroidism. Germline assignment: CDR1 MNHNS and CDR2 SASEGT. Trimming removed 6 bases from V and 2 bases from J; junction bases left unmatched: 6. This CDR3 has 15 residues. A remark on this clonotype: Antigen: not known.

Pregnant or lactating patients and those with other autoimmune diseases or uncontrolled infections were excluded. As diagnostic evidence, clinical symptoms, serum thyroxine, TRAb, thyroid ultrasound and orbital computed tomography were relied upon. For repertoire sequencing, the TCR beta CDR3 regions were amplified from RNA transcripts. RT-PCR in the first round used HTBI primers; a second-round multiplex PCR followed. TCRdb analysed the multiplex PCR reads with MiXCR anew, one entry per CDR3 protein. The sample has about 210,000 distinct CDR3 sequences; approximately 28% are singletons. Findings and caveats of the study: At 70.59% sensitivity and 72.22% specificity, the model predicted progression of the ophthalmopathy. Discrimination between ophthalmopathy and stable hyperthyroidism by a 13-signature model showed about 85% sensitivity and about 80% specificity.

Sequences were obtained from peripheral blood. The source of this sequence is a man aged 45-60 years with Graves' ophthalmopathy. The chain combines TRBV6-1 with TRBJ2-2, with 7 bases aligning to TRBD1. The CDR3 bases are TGTGCCAGCAGGTCGGGACAGAGTAACACCGGGGAGCTGTTTTTT. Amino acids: CASRSGQSNTGELFF.